Only one count was recorded for the clone carrying this T cell receptor (beta chain). Its antigen remains unidentified. The data were taken from a study of post-analysis software for immune sequencing data. At the level of the study: The patients showed relapsing-remitting, secondary progressive and progressive-relapsing multiple sclerosis courses. Whole-study findings and limits: F measure showed strong co-clustering of same-batch samples. Significantly decreased normalized Chao1 diversity was recorded for multiple sclerosis patients relative to controls. There were a few TRBV segments more frequent in patients than controls, and TRBV5-6, TRBV5-1 and TRBV20-1 were among them.

The TCR beta cDNA libraries contained unique molecular identifiers. TCRdb re-derived calls from the PCR reads in MiXCR, one entry per CDR3 protein. The sample records about 570,000 distinct CDR3 sequences, roughly 34% being singletons. Trimming cost V 7 bases and J 6 bases; bases outside gene matches: 5. The CDR3 is 13 amino acids. In germline, CDR1 is MNHEY, CDR2 SVGAGI. Material: blood. This chain joins TRBV6-5 and TRBJ2-2; 7 bases are shared with TRBD2. This TCR derives from a girl aged 2-17 years with multiple sclerosis. DNA of the CDR3: TGTGCCAGCAACCGCGGGGGAGCCGGGGAGCTGTTTTTT. Residues: CASNRGGAGELFF.